This entry lists 32 T cell receptor beta chains sequenced from one sample in a study of OX40 agonist ivuxolimab in advanced cancers. Clones were read by immunoSEQ multiplex PCR, and TCRdb kept only the in-frame ones, dropping some. The sample includes under 50,000 clones, about nine tenths of them seen just once. This material consisted of CD4+ or CD8+ T cells sorted from blood, taken in a trial of the OX40 agonist ivuxolimab. These receptors originate from an adult with an advanced solid tumor such as melanoma, head and neck, liver or kidney cancer.

The chain couples TRBV6-5 to TRBJ2-7; 13 nucleotides line up with TRBD2. The junction had 5 bases not matched to a gene; V was cut back by 5 bases and J by 4 bases. The CDR3 sequence is 15 residues long. Germline loops: CDR1 MNHEY, CDR2 SVGAGI. This chain's CDR3 is CASSPRLAGGYEQYF. The CDR3 DNA reads TGTGCCAGCAGTCCGCGACTAGCGGGAGGTTACGAGCAGTACTTC.

V usage is TRBV5-1 and J usage is TRBJ1-1; 8 bases are a match to TRBD1. Trimming cost V 4 bases and J 5 bases; bases outside gene matches: 7. Germline V gene lookup returns CDR1 SGHRS and CDR2 YFSETQ. CDR3 size: 14 residues. CDR3 nucleotides: TGCGCCAGCAGCAGCGGACAGGGAGGGACTGAAGCTTTCTTT. This gives the protein CASSSGQGGTEAFF.

The chain joins TRBV20-1 to TRBJ1-3; no clear D gene. Germline CDR1 and CDR2: DFQATT and SNEGSKA (reference sequence). V dropped 5 bases and J dropped 4 bases, with 6 bases sitting between them. The CDR3 contains 11 residues. The CDR3 bases are TGCAGTGCTGGCGCCGGAAACACCATATATTTT. Its protein is CSAGAGNTIYF.

This sequence joins TRBV2 and TRBJ2-1, with D possibly matching TRBD1 (5 bases). Germline V CDR1 and CDR2: SNHLY, FYNNEI. V lost 5 bases to trimming and J lost 15 bases, with 23 bases between them. This CDR3 has 14 amino acids. The CDR3 loop is CASSPSQRTSAPFF. In nucleotides, the CDR3 is TGTGCCAGCAGTCCGTCCCAGAGGACAAGCGCCCCGTTCTTC.

V and J are TRBV7-3 and TRBJ1-1; D is perhaps TRBD1 (5 bases). The germline V gene has CDR1 SGHTA and CDR2 FQGTGA. The CDR3 runs 15 residues. V was clipped by 1 base and J by 0 bases, with 9 bases between them. In nucleotides, the CDR3 is TGTGCCAGCAGCTTAATGGGGGGAATGAACACTGAAGCTTTCTTT. Protein sequence: CASSLMGGMNTEAFF.

The V gene is TRBV19, the J gene TRBJ2-6, with D possibly matching TRBD1 (6 bases). Germline V gene lookup returns CDR1 LNHDA and CDR2 SQIVND (reference sequence). Trimming left V 0 bases short and J 3 bases short, with 12 bases between. The CDR3 has 17 amino acids. The CDR3 DNA reads TGTGCCAGTAGTATAGATCGGGGACACGGTGGGGCCAACGTCCTGACTTTC. Amino acids: CASSIDRGHGGANVLTF.

The chain is built from TRBV6-5 and TRBJ2-1, with D possibly matching TRBD1 (6 bases). V was trimmed by 5 bases and J by 13 bases, leaving 15 bases between them. From germline, CDR1 is MNHEY and CDR2 SVGAGI. The CDR3 loop spans 12 amino acids. In DNA, the CDR3 is TGTGCCAGCAGTCCTATCCAGGGGAGTCAGTTCTTC. Protein product: CASSPIQGSQFF.

DNA for the CDR3: TGTGCCAGCAGTGGGGACACCTCCTACGAGCAGTACTTC. Its protein is CASSGDTSYEQYF. The gene calls are TRBV25-1 and TRBJ2-7; perhaps TRBD1 as D (6 bases). Trimming stripped 4 bases from V and 0 bases from J, with 7 bases between. The CDR3 runs 13 residues. The germline V gene has CDR1 MGHDK and CDR2 SYGVNS.

This chain connects TRBV19 to TRBJ1-5; D remains unclear. V was pared by 3 bases and J by 0 bases, with 12 bases between. The CDR3 extends over 16 amino acids. Germline V gives CDR1 LNHDA, CDR2 SQIVND (reference sequence). Here the CDR3 DNA reads TGTGCCAGTAGTATCTGGACGGGAGATAGCAATCAGCCCCAGCATTTT. Translation gives CASSIWTGDSNQPQHF.

This clone was seen a handful of times. The V call is TRBV27, the J call TRBJ2-2, with 9 bases identical to TRBD1. V shed 1 base and J 7 bases; nucleotides not matched to a gene: 22. CDR1 and CDR2 (germline): MNHEY, SMNVEV (reference sequence). The CDR3 is made up of 21 amino acids. CDR3 protein: CASSLFPRDRAAGGSSGELFF. CDR3 DNA sequence: TGTGCCAGCAGTTTATTTCCCCGGGACAGGGCCGCAGGGGGGTCAAGCGGGGAGCTGTTTTTT.

V usage is TRBV6-5 and J usage is TRBJ1-5; D ambiguous. The CDR3 contains 15 residues. Deletions cut 6 bases from V and 5 bases from J, with 17 bases between. Germline V lookup: CDR1 MNHEY, CDR2 SVGAGI. CDR3 sequence reads: CASSPKGGFDQPQHF. Here the CDR3 DNA reads TGTGCCAGCAGCCCTAAGGGCGGGTTCGATCAGCCCCAGCATTTT.

V and J are TRBV11-2 and TRBJ2-7, with 11 positions matching TRBD2. Germline trimming cut 3 bases from V and 3 bases from J; bases unmatched to any gene: 7. This CDR3 comprises 16 residues. Germline CDR1 is SGHAT and CDR2 is FQNNGV. DNA for the CDR3: TGTGCCAGCAGCTTCTCTACTAGCGGGAGTAGCTACGAGCAGTACTTC. Protein sequence: CASSFSTSGSSYEQYF.

The chain employs TRBV7-3 and TRBJ2-5; a weak D match, TRBD2 (6 bases). Trimming shortened V by 3 bases and J by 5 bases, and 10 bases separated the two germline ends. CDR1 is SGHTA, CDR2 FQGTGA, per germline. This CDR3 spans 13 amino acids. Here the CDR3 reads CASSLTEGETQYF. The CDR3 nucleotides are TGTGCCAGCAGCTTGACGGAGGGGGAGACCCAGTACTTC.

This clone was seen a few times. V gene TRBV5-1 combines with J gene TRBJ1-2; 11 bases agree with TRBD1. Germline loops: CDR1 SGHRS, CDR2 YFSETQ. This CDR3 has 14 amino acids. Germline trimming cut 4 bases from V and 7 bases from J; bases unmatched to any gene: 6. The CDR3 DNA is TGCGCCAGCAGCCCCGGGACAGGGGGTGGTGGCTACACCTTC. Translating gives CASSPGTGGGGYTF.

The rearrangement uses TRBV11-3 and TRBJ2-3; 10 bases match TRBD1. CDR3 length: 16 residues. V trimming: 3 bases; J trimming: 3 bases; junction bases outside the gene matches: 6. Germline V CDR1 and CDR2: SGHNT, YENEEA. The DNA of the CDR3 is TGTGCCAGCAGCTTCCGAGGGACAGGGGCAACAGATACGCAGTATTTT. Translated: CASSFRGTGATDTQYF. The full variable domain, in which reference TRBV11-3 and TRBJ2-3 provide the parts outside the CDR3, is EAGVVQSPRYKIIEKKQPVAFWCNPISGHNTLYWYLQNLGQGPELLIRYENEEAVDDSQLPKDRFSAERLKGVDSTLKIQPAELGDSAVYLCASSFRGTGATDTQYFGPGTRLTVL.

Points on this clone: This sample includes further DNA sequences coding for the same CDR3. The chain uses TRBV7-2 and TRBJ2-3, with a weak D call TRBD1 (5 bases). Germline assignment: CDR1 SGHTA and CDR2 FQGNSA. CDR3 length: 14 amino acids. Between the trimmed V and J ends, which lost 0 bases and 1 base, there was a span of 5 bases. The CDR3 here is CASSLAGGTDTQYF. In DNA, the CDR3 is TGTGCCAGCAGCTTAGCAGGGGGCACAGATACGCAGTATTTT.

This clone was picked up one time. This sequence joins TRBV29-1 and TRBJ2-3, with 8 bases matching TRBD1. The CDR3 spans 14 residues. With V trimmed by 2 bases and J by 1 base, 2 bases remained unmatched. The germline V gene encodes CDR1 SQVTM and CDR2 ANQGSEA. CDR3 protein: CSVESTGGTDTQYF. CDR3 DNA sequence: TGCAGCGTTGAATCGACAGGGGGCACAGATACGCAGTATTTT.

The CDR3: CASSLRGGINQPQHF. In DNA, the CDR3 is TGTGCCAGCAGCTTAAGAGGGGGAATAAATCAGCCCCAGCATTTT. This chain uses TRBV7-3 with TRBJ1-5; a weak D match, TRBD1 (6 bases). The CDR3 is 15 residues long. V lost 1 base and J lost 4, with 11 bases in between. Germline V gives CDR1 SGHTA, CDR2 FQGTGA.

In its sample, this clone was seen once. The chain employs TRBV29-1 and TRBJ1-1, with D unresolved. The CDR3 spans 12 residues. Trimming pared 7 bases from V and 1 base from J, leaving 10 bases between. Germline V lookup: CDR1 SQVTM, CDR2 ANQGSEA. This CDR3 reads CSARQQNTEAFF. CDR3 in DNA: TGCAGCGCCCGACAACAGAACACTGAAGCTTTCTTT.

V and J are TRBV4-1 and TRBJ2-7; 7 bases fit TRBD2. Trimming at V came to 0 bases and at J to 9 bases, leaving 2 bases not matched to a gene. The CDR3 spans 12 residues. Germline assignment: CDR1 MGHRA and CDR2 YSYEKL. The CDR3 region is CASSQESSGQYF. The CDR3 DNA reads TGCGCCAGCAGCCAAGAATCTAGCGGGCAGTACTTC.

V is TRBV14 and J is TRBJ1-2, with unresolved D. The CDR3 length is 15 residues. CDR1 SGHDN and CDR2 FVKESK come from the germline V gene. Trimming pared 0 bases from V and 3 bases from J, leaving 11 bases between. The chain's CDR3 is CASSQENTDHYGYTF. The CDR3 DNA reads TGTGCCAGCAGCCAAGAAAATACAGACCACTATGGCTACACCTTC.

V usage is TRBV5-5 and J usage is TRBJ2-3; weak D call: TRBD1 (6 bases). V lost 2 bases to trimming and J lost 2 bases, with 9 bases between them. The CDR3 has 14 amino acids. Germline lookup yields CDR1 SGHKS and CDR2 YYEKEE (reference sequence). DNA for the CDR3: TGTGCCAGCAGCTTCGGACAGCTCACAGATACGCAGTATTTT. It is translated as CASSFGQLTDTQYF.

The rearrangement links TRBV7-8 to TRBJ1-5, with no clear D. The CDR3 consists of 13 residues. The germline V gene has CDR1 SGHVS and CDR2 FQNEAQ. V lost 6 bases to trimming and J lost 7 bases, with 13 bases between them. The CDR3 spells CASSSAGGQPQHF. The CDR3 bases are TGTGCCAGCAGTTCCGCCGGTGGGCAGCCCCAGCATTTT.

This clone was counted once. The chain employs TRBV4-2 and TRBJ2-1; D gene unclear. The CDR3 covers 16 residues. The V and J ends lost 6 bases and 3 bases respectively, with 18 bases between them. Germline loops: CDR1 LGHNA, CDR2 YNFKEQ. This CDR3 is CASRGKTDQFYNEQFF. In DNA form, the CDR3 reads TGTGCCAGCAGGGGAAAAACGGACCAGTTCTACAATGAGCAGTTCTTC.

J is TRBJ2-1 and V is TRBV6-1, with 7 bases fitting TRBD1. V lost 5 bases and J lost 10; bases outside the gene matches: 8. The germline CDR1 and CDR2 sequences are MNHNS and SASEGT. CDR3 length: 13 amino acids. The DNA of the CDR3 is TGTGCCAGCAGTCCTTACGGACAGGTCGAGCAGTTCTTC. This sequence encodes CASSPYGQVEQFF.

This clone appeared once. The chain uses TRBV7-2 and TRBJ1-5; D uncertain. The CDR3 has 16 residues. Germline V gives CDR1 SGHTA, CDR2 FQGNSA. Trimming removed 5 bases at V and 11 bases at J, with 25 bases between. CDR3 sequence reads: CASSPAGLRAGGAQHF. CDR3 DNA: TGTGCCAGCAGCCCCGCCGGGCTCCGGGCAGGTGGTGCCCAGCATTTT.

The chain is built from TRBV27 and TRBJ1-2, with D maybe TRBD1 (6 bases). CDR1 and CDR2 (germline): MNHEY, SMNVEV (reference sequence). Trimming removed 6 bases at V and 7 bases at J, with 21 bases between. This CDR3 is built from 15 residues. CDR3 amino acids: CASSRVGGRGGGYTF. The CDR3 DNA reads as TGTGCCAGCAGCCGCGTGGGGGGGCGCGGAGGTGGCTACACCTTC.

This chain connects TRBV10-2 to TRBJ2-7; possibly TRBD1 for D (6 bases). Germline CDR1 reads WSHSY; CDR2 reads SAAADI. V lost 10 bases and J lost 7, with 17 bases in between. The CDR3 runs 12 residues. CDR3 DNA: TGCGCCACCAGGGGTCAGGGGTGGGAGCAGTACTTC. Translating gives CATRGQGWEQYF.

V is TRBV7-6 and J is TRBJ1-1; D gene ambiguous. The germline V and J ends were trimmed by 5 bases and 1 base, with 8 bases remaining between them. The CDR3 contains 13 residues. CDR1 SGHVS and CDR2 FNYEAQ come from the germline V gene. The CDR3 sequence is CASSALGNTEAFF. In DNA, the CDR3 is TGTGCCAGCAGCGCGTTGGGGAACACTGAAGCTTTCTTT. Full variable domain (rest looked up from reference TRBV7-6 and TRBJ1-1): GAGVSQSPRYKVTKRGQDVALRCDPISGHVSLYWYRQALGQGPEFLTYFNYEAQQDKSGLPNDRFSAERPEGSISTLTIQRTEQRDSAMYRCASSALGNTEAFFGQGTRLTVV.

The V gene is TRBV15, the J gene TRBJ2-1; D is perhaps TRBD1 (5 bases). V lost 1 base and J 2 bases, leaving 15 bases between the germline ends. Germline lookup yields CDR1 LNHNV and CDR2 YYDKDF (reference sequence). The CDR3 contains 17 residues. CDR3 loop: CATSRGGRTYPYNEQFF. For the CDR3, the DNA is TGTGCCACCAGCAGAGGTGGGCGGACATACCCCTACAATGAGCAGTTCTTC.

The rearrangement joins TRBV4-1 to TRBJ2-7; 10 positions agree with TRBD2. V lost 4 bases, J lost 2 bases, and 14 bases stayed unmatched. The germline gives CDR1 MGHRA, CDR2 YSYEKL. The CDR3 loop spans 18 amino acids. For the CDR3, the DNA is TGCGCCAGCAGCCGAACGGAGGCTAGCGGGAGCTCCGCCTACGAGCAGTACTTC. Amino acid sequence: CASSRTEASGSSAYEQYF.

The chain uses TRBV5-1 and TRBJ1-1, with D maybe TRBD1 (5 bases). This CDR3 has 13 residues. Germline lookup yields CDR1 SGHRS and CDR2 YFSETQ. Trimming removed 0 bases at V and 5 bases at J, with 8 bases between. The CDR3 region has the DNA TGCGCCAGCAGCTTGGAGGGACGGACTGAAGCTTTCTTT. It yields the protein CASSLEGRTEAFF.